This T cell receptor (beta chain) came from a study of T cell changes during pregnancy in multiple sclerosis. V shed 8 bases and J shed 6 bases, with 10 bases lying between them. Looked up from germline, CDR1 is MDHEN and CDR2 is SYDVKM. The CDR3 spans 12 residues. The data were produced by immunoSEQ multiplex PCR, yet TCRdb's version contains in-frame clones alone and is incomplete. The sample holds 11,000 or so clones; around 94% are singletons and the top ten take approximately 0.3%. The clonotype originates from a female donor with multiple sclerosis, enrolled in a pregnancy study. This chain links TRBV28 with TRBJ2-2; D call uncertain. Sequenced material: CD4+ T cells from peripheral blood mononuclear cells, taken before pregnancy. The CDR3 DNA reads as TGTGCCAGCCTCCCCGAGGCCGGGGAGCTGTTTTTT. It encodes CASLPEAGELFF. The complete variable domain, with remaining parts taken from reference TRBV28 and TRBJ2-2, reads DVKVTQSSRYLVKRTGEKVFLECVQDMDHENMFWYRQDPGLGLRLIYFSYDVKMKEKGDIPEGYSVSREKKERFSLILESASTNQTSMYLCASLPEAGELFFGEGSRLTVL.